This TCR beta chain emerged from a study of T-cell reconstitution after alpha-beta-depleted transplantation in children. Study-wide results and caveats: Once a year had passed after transplant, T-cell counts and diversity came mostly from newly produced T cells. As was reported, about two months after transplant, alpha-beta T cells came from several hundred expanded graft clones. After transplant, high TCRbeta diversity at day 60 in some patients arose from surviving recipient T cells and thymic progenitors.

Preparation of the TCRbeta library used unique molecular identifiers. Via MiXCR, TCRdb re-called the PCR reads, giving one row per CDR3 protein. Of about 290,000 distinct CDR3 sequences listed, about 7.3% are singletons. In its sample, this clonotype was seen many times. Its antigen is unidentified. This CDR3 is 15 amino acids long. The junction had 3 bases not matched to a gene; V was cut back by 3 bases and J by 2 bases. CDR1 and CDR2 from the germline V gene are SGHDT and YYEEEE. The V gene is TRBV5-6, the J gene TRBJ2-7; 12 bases fit TRBD2. The sequenced sample was peripheral blood, obtained 360 days after TCRalphabeta/CD19-depleted stem cell transplant. This TCR came from a female patient aged 2-10 years who had a stem cell transplant for Fanconi anemia, so the T cells may come from the graft donor. The CDR3 region is CASSSPSGGAYEQYF. The CDR3 DNA is TGTGCCAGCAGCTCCCCTAGCGGGGGGGCCTACGAGCAGTACTTC.